The clone carrying this T cell receptor beta chain was observed a handful of times. These data are taken from a study of blood T cell repertoires in COVID-19. From germline, CDR1 is MNHEY and CDR2 SMNVEV (reference sequence). This CDR3 region has 15 residues. J gave up 8 bases and V 6 bases, and 9 bases lay outside the gene matches. Only in-frame clones appear in the TCRdb table, and some are missing; sequencing was by immunoSEQ multiplex PCR. The sample includes over 30,000 clones, roughly 73% of them seen just once. The TCR comes from an elderly man with active or convalescent COVID-19. This chain joins TRBV27 and TRBJ2-1; 11 bases are shared with TRBD2. What was sequenced was peripheral blood. In DNA form, the CDR3 reads TGTGCCAGCAGATCCGGGACTAGCGGAATAGATGAGCAGTTCTTC. Translated, it gives CASRSGTSGIDEQFF.